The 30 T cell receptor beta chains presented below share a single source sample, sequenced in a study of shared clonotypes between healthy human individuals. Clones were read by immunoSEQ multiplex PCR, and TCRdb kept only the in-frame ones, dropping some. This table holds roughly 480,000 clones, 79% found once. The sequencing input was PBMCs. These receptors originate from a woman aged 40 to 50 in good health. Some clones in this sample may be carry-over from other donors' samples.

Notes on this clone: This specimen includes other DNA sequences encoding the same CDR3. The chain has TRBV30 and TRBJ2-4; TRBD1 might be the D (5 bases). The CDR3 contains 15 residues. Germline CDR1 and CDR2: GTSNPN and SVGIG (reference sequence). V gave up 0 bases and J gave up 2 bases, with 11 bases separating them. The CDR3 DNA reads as TGTGCCTGGAGTGTTGGAAGGGGAACCAAAAACATTCAGTACTTC. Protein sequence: CAWSVGRGTKNIQYF. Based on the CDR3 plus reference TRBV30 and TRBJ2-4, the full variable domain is SQTIHQWPATLVQPVGSPLSLECTVEGTSNPNLYWYRQAAGRGLQLLFYSVGIGQISSEVPQNLSASRPQDRQFILSSKKLLLSDSGFYLCAWSVGRGTKNIQYFGAGTRLSVL.

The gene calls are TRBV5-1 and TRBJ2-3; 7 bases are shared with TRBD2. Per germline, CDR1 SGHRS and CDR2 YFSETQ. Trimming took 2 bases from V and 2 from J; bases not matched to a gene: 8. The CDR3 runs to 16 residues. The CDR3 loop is CASSFGTGGDTDTQYF. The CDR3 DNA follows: TGCGCCAGCAGCTTTGGTACGGGAGGAGACACAGATACGCAGTATTTT.

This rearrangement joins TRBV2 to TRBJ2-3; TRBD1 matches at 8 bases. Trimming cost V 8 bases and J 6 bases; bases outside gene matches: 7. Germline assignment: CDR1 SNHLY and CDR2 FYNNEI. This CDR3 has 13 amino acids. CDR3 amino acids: CASAGQGIDTQYF. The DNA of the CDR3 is TGTGCCAGCGCCGGACAGGGAATCGATACGCAGTATTTT.

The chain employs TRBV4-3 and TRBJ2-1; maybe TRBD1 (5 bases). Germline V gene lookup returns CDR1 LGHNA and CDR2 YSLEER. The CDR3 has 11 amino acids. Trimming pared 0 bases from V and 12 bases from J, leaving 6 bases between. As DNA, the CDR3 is TGCGCCAGCAGCCAAGATCAGGGGCAGTTCTTC. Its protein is CASSQDQGQFF.

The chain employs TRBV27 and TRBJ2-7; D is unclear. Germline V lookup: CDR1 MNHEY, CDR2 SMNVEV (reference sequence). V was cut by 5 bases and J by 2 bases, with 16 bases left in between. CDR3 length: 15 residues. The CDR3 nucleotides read TGTGCCAGCAGTAACAGTCCCGGAGCAACCTACGAGCAGTACTTC. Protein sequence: CASSNSPGATYEQYF.

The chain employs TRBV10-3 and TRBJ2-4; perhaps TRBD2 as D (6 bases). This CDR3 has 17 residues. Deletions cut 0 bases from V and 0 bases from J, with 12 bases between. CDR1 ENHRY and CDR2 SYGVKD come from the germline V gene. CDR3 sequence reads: CAISESMSGLAKNIQYF. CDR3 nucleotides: TGTGCCATCAGTGAGTCCATGAGCGGGTTAGCCAAAAACATTCAGTACTTC.

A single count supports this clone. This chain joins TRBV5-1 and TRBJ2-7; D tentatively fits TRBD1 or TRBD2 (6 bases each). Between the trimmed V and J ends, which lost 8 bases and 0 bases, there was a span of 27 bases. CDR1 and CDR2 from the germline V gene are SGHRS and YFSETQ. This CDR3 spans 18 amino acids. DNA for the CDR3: TGCGCCAGTCCAATGGGGGCTAGCGCACTTCTAAGCTCCTACGAGCAGTACTTC. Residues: CASPMGASALLSSYEQYF.

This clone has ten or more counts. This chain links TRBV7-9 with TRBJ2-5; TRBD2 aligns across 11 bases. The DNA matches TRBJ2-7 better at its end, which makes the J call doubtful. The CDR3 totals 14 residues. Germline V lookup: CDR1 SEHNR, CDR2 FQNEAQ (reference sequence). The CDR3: CASSGGTSGYEQYF. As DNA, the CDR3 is TGTGCCAGCAGCGGAGGGACTAGCGGCTACGAGCAGTACTTC.

As DNA, the CDR3 is TGTGCCAGCAGCCCATGGACAGACCGGGATGGCTACACCTTC. Residues: CASSPWTDRDGYTF. The V and J genes are TRBV14 and TRBJ1-2, with a possible D match to TRBD1 (6 bases). Trimming cost V 4 bases and J 6 bases, with 15 bases left between them. CDR1 and CDR2 (germline): SGHDN, FVKESK. CDR3 size: 14 residues. The complete variable domain, with remaining parts taken from reference TRBV14 and TRBJ1-2, reads EAGVTQFPSHSVIEKGQTVTLRCDPISGHDNLYWYRRVMGKEIKFLLHFVKESKQDESGMPNNRFLAERTGGTYSTLKVQPAELEDSGVYFCASSPWTDRDGYTFGSGTRLTVV.

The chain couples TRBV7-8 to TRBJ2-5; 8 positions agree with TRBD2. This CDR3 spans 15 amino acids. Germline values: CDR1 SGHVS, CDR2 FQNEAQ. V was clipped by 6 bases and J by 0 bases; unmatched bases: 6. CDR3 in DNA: TGTGCCAGCAGAGTCGGGGGGGTGTACCAAGAGACCCAGTACTTC. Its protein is CASRVGGVYQETQYF.

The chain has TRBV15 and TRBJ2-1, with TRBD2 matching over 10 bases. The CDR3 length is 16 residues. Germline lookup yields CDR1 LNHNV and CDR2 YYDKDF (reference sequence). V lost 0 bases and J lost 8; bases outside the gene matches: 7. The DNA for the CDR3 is TGTGCCACCAGCAGAGATAGGGCTAGCGGGAGACATGAGCAGTTCTTC. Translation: CATSRDRASGRHEQFF. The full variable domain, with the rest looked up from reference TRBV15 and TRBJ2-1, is DAMVIQNPRYQVTQFGKPVTLSCSQTLNHNVMYWYQQKSSQAPKLLFHYYDKDFNNEADTPDNFQSRRPNTSFCFLDIRSPGLGDTAMYLCATSRDRASGRHEQFFGPGTRLTVL.

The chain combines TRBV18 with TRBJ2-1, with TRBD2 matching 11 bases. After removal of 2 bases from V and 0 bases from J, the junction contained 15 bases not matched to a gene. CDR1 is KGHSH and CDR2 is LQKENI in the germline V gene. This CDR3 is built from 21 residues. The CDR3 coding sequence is TGTGCCAGCTCACCAGAGCTTCTAGCGGGAGGTTTAGGGAGCTCCTACAATGAGCAGTTCTTC. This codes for CASSPELLAGGLGSSYNEQFF.

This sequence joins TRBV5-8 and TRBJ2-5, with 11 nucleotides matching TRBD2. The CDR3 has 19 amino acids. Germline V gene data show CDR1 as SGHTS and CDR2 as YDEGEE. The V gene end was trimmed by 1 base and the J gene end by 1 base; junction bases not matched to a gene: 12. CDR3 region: CASSLPGTSGSPAQETQYF. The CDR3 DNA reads TGTGCCAGCAGCTTGCCCGGGACTAGCGGAAGCCCCGCCCAAGAGACCCAGTACTTC.

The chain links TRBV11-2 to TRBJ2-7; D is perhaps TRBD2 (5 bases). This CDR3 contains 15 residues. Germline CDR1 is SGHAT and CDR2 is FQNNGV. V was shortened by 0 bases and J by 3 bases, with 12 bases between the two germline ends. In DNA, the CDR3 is TGTGCCAGCAGCTTAGATGGAGGCCAAGTCTACGAGCAGTACTTC. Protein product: CASSLDGGQVYEQYF.

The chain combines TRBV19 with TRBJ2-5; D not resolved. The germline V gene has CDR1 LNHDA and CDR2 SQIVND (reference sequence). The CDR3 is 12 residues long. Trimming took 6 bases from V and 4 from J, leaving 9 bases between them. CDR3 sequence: CASSLSGETQYF. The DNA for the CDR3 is TGTGCCAGTAGCCTTTCAGGAGAGACCCAGTACTTC.

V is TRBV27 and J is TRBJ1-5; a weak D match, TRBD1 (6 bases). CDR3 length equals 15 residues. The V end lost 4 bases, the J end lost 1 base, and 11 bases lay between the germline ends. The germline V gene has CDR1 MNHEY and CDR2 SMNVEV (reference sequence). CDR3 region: CASSSQGLSNQPQHF. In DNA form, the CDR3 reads TGTGCCAGCAGTTCGCAGGGGTTGAGCAATCAGCCCCAGCATTTT.

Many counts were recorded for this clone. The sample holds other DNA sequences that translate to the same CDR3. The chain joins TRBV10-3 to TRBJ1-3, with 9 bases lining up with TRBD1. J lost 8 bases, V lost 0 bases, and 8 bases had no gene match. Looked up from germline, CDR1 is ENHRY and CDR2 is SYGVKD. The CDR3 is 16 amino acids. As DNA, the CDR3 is TGTGCCATCAGTGAGTCGACAGGGGGGGTCGTGGACACCATATATTTT. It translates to CAISESTGGVVDTIYF.

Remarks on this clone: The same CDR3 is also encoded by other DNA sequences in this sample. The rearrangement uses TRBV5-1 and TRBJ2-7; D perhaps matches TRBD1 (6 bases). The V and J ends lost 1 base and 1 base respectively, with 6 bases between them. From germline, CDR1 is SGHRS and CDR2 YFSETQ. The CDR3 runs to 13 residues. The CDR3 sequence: CASSLTGSYEQYF. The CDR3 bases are TGCGCCAGCAGCTTGACAGGGTCCTACGAGCAGTACTTC.

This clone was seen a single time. This CDR3 is CASSLGTGGGYGYTF. The CDR3 nucleotides read TGCGCCAGCAGCTTGGGGACAGGTGGGGGCTATGGCTACACCTTC. V is TRBV5-1 and J is TRBJ1-2; TRBD1 aligns across 7 bases. The junction had 6 bases not matched to a gene; V was cut back by 0 bases and J by 4 bases. Per germline, CDR1 SGHRS and CDR2 YFSETQ. The CDR3 length is 15 residues. Complete variable domain (other parts from reference TRBV5-1 and TRBJ1-2): KAGVTQTPRYLIKTRGQQVTLSCSPISGHRSVSWYQQTPGQGLQFLFEYFSETQRNKGNFPGRFSGRQFSNSRSEMNVSTLELGDSALYLCASSLGTGGGYGYTFGSGTRLTVV.

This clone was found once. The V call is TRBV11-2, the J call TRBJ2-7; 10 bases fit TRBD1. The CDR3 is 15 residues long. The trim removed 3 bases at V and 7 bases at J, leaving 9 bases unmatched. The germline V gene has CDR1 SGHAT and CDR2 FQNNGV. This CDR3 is CASSLTGGAREEQYF. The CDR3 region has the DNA TGTGCCAGCAGCTTGACAGGGGGCGCTCGTGAAGAGCAGTACTTC.

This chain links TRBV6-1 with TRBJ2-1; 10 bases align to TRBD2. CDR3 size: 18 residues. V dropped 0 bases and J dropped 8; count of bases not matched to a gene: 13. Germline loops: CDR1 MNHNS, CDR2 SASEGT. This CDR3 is CASSEALRGSGRRDEQFF. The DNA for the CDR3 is TGTGCCAGCAGTGAAGCGCTTCGGGGTAGCGGGAGGAGGGATGAGCAGTTCTTC.

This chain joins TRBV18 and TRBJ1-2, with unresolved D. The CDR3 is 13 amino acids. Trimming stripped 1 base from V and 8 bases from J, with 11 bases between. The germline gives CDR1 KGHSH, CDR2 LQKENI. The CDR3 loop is CASSPQGTEGYTF. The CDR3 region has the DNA TGTGCCAGCTCACCACAGGGTACGGAAGGCTACACCTTC.

The CDR3 DNA reads as TGCGCCAGCAGCCAAGTAGCGGGACCAGGGGAGACCCAGTACTTC. Encoded protein: CASSQVAGPGETQYF. The V call is TRBV4-3, the J call TRBJ2-5, with 8 bases lining up with TRBD2. The V gene end was trimmed by 1 base and the J gene end by 5 bases; junction bases not matched to a gene: 6. The CDR3 covers 15 residues. Germline V lookup: CDR1 LGHNA, CDR2 YSLEER.

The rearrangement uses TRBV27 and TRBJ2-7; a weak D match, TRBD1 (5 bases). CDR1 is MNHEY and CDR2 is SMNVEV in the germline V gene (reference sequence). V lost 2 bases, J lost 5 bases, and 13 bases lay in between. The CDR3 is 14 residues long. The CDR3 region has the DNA TGTGCCAGCAGTTTAATTGGTCAGGGTGACGAGCAGTACTTC. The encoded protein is CASSLIGQGDEQYF.

The CDR3 sequence: CASSTGTGGTYEQYF. The CDR3 coding sequence is TGTGCCAGCAGTACCGGGACAGGGGGGACCTACGAGCAGTACTTC. This sequence joins TRBV6-5 and TRBJ2-7; 11 nucleotides agree with TRBD1. V shed 5 bases, J shed 2 bases, and the junction held 5 bases outside the gene matches. Germline-derived CDR1 and CDR2 are MNHEY and SVGAGI. There are 15 residues in the CDR3.

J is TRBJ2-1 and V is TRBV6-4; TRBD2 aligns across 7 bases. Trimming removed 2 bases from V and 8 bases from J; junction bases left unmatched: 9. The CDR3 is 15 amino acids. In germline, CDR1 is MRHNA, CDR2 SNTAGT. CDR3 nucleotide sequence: TGTGCCAGCAGTGACGGTGACGGGGCGGGGGATGAGCAGTTCTTC. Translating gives CASSDGDGAGDEQFF.

The CDR3 region is CASSQGGQVTDTQYF. CDR3 DNA: TGCGCCAGCAGCCAAGGCGGGCAGGTCACAGATACGCAGTATTTT. The V and J genes are TRBV4-1 and TRBJ2-3, with a possible D match to TRBD2 (5 bases). This CDR3 is 15 amino acids long. From germline, CDR1 is MGHRA and CDR2 YSYEKL. V was clipped by 1 base and J by 2 bases, with 10 bases between them.

The CDR3 reads CASSEKEVEGYTF. In nucleotides, the CDR3 is TGTGCCAGCAGTGAAAAGGAGGTGGAGGGCTACACCTTC. The chain carries TRBV6-1 and TRBJ1-2; D ambiguous. Per germline, CDR1 MNHNS and CDR2 SASEGT. This CDR3 comprises 13 residues. Trimming cost V 2 bases and J 8 bases, with 12 bases left between them.

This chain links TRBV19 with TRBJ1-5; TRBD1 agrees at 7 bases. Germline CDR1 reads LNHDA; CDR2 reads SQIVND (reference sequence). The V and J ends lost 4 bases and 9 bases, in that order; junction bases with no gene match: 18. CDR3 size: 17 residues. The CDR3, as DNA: TGTGCCAGTAGTACCCCGGACAGGATCGGGCGAGTGGGGCCCCAGCATTTT. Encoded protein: CASSTPDRIGRVGPQHF.

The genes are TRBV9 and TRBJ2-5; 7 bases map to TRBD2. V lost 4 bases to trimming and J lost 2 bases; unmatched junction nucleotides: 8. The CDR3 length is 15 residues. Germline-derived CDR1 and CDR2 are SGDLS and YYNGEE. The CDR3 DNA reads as TGTGCCAGCAGCCCCCGGGGGGACGGACAAGAGACCCAGTACTTC. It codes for CASSPRGDGQETQYF.